This T cell receptor (beta chain) stems from a study of Ad26.COV2.S vaccination and SARS-CoV-2 variants. Notes on the study in general: People who got the vaccine had more spike-specific TCR breadth than people who got placebo. An underestimation of total T cell responses may have resulted from the TCR breadth and depth analyses.

This table comes from immunoSEQ multiplex PCR, and its TCRdb copy is limited to in-frame clones, with some not included. This sample has around 380,000 clones, with approximately 91% found just once. Per germline, CDR1 SEHNR and CDR2 FQNEAQ (reference sequence). The V and J ends lost 5 bases and 2 bases respectively, with 23 bases between them. The CDR3 is 18 amino acids. Turning to this clone: What it binds is unknown.

The treatment is: some 20 received Ad26.COV2.S at low or high dose, single or two shots; 5 received placebo; per-sample allocation not given. Day 63 after the first injection of vaccine or placebo was the sampling time. Recruitment in Boston yielded a donor of adult age, 18-55 years. The source material was peripheral blood, sampled in a trial of Ad26.COV2.S vaccine versus placebo. This chain joins TRBV7-9 and TRBJ2-3, with a weak D call TRBD2 (6 bases). The source of this sequence is a person between 18 and 65 years old who received the Ad26.COV2.S COVID-19 vaccine or a placebo. The CDR3 sequence: CASSDLRRDPTFTDTQYF. CDR3 sequence (DNA): TGTGCCAGCAGCGACCTACGGCGGGACCCGACCTTCACAGATACGCAGTATTTT.